Listed below are T cell receptor beta chains from one sample, sequenced in a study of cytomegalovirus exposure and HLA in healthy donors. Sequencing used immunoSEQ multiplex PCR; TCRdb keeps in-frame clones, though not all of them. The data show 100,000 or so clones, with approximately 72% seen just once and around 1.9% held by the top ten. The sequencing sample was made of PBMCs. Receptors were obtained from a woman in her thirties or forties in good health and CMV-seronegative. CDR3s include the opening cysteine and the closing phenylalanine or tryptophan. A D gene is named only where the DNA matches it firmly. The listing skips clone size in some rows; elsewhere it reads once, few, many or a size class.

abundance	d_gene	j_gene	v_gene	CDR3aa	CDR3nt
.	.	TRBJ2-2	TRBV5-1	CASSFPGTGELFF	TGCGCCAGCAGCTTCCCGGGCACCGGGGAGCTGTTTTTT
.	TRBD1	TRBJ2-2	TRBV2	CASSDQGQVAGELFF	TGTGCCAGCAGTGACCAAGGACAGGTTGCCGGGGAGCTGTTTTTT
.	TRBD1	TRBJ2-7	TRBV9	CASSAGTGGYEQYF	TGTGCCAGCAGCGCAGGGACAGGGGGCTACGAGCAGTACTTC
.	.	TRBJ1-2	TRBV7-9	CASRPGAGYNYGYTF	TGTGCCAGCAGGCCTGGGGCAGGTTACAACTATGGCTACACCTTC
few	.	TRBJ2-4	TRBV18	CASSPQAQAAKNIQYF	TGTGCCAGCTCACCACAAGCGCAAGCGGCCAAAAACATTCAGTACTTC
.	TRBD2	TRBJ2-3	TRBV30	CAWSVGRGGPDTQYF	TGTGCCTGGAGTGTAGGGCGGGGGGGCCCAGATACGCAGTATTTT
once	.	TRBJ2-7	TRBV19	CASSAGVSYEQYF	TGTGCCAGTAGTGCCGGAGTCTCCTACGAGCAGTACTTC
once	TRBD1	TRBJ2-7	TRBV5-5	CASSYYRGDHEQYF	TGTGCCAGCAGCTATTACAGGGGTGACCACGAGCAGTACTTC
.	.	TRBJ2-7	TRBV7-3	CASSSHREGEQYF	TGTGCCAGCAGCTCTCACAGGGAAGGCGAGCAGTACTTC
.	TRBD1	TRBJ1-2	TRBV6-1	CASSESPGQRYGYTF	TGTGCCAGCAGTGAATCTCCGGGACAGCGTTATGGCTACACCTTC
.	TRBD2	TRBJ2-7	TRBV10-2	CASSDRLAGGSYEQYF	TGCGCCAGCAGTGATAGACTAGCGGGTGGCTCCTACGAGCAGTACTTC
few	TRBD2	TRBJ2-7	TRBV10-2	CASRPGLAGYEQYF	TGCGCCAGCAGACCGGGACTAGCGGGCTACGAGCAGTACTTC
.	TRBD1	TRBJ2-7	TRBV5-1	CASSFPGQHYEQYF	TGCGCCAGCAGCTTCCCGGGACAGCACTACGAGCAGTACTTC
.	.	TRBJ1-2	TRBV6-6	CASSYSEDTYGYTF	TGTGCCAGCAGTTACTCGGAAGACACCTATGGCTACACCTTC
.	.	TRBJ1-1	TRBV15	CATSRDAAGVEAFF	TGTGCCACCAGCAGAGATGCGGCAGGGGTTGAAGCTTTCTTT
few	TRBD1	TRBJ2-3	TRBV6-1	CASSDRTGSTDTQYF	TGTGCCAGCAGTGACAGGACAGGGAGCACAGATACGCAGTATTTT
few	TRBD1	TRBJ1-2	TRBV7-8	CASSLAGGNYGYTF	TGTGCCAGCAGCTTAGCAGGGGGCAACTATGGCTACACCTTC
.	TRBD1	TRBJ2-2	TRBV29-1	CSAKTLPGQGPGELFF	TGCAGCGCCAAAACGCTTCCGGGACAGGGTCCCGGGGAGCTGTTTTTT
.	.	TRBJ1-4	TRBV11-2	CASSQRRQTTNEKLFF	TGTGCCAGCAGCCAGAGAAGACAGACAACTAATGAAAAACTGTTTTTT
.	TRBD2	TRBJ2-3	TRBV19	CATRGGGTDTQYF	TGTGCCACCCGGGGGGGCGGCACAGATACGCAGTATTTT
.	TRBD2	TRBJ2-7	TRBV6-6	CASSNPLTSGRYEQYF	TGTGCCAGCAGTAACCCCCTAACTAGCGGGAGATACGAGCAGTACTTC
.	.	TRBJ2-3	TRBV27	CASSPARLTTDTQYF	TGTGCCAGCAGTCCGGCCAGGTTAACGACAGATACGCAGTATTTT
.	TRBD1	TRBJ1-3	TRBV11-2	CASSLGQGDRDTIYF	TGTGCCAGCAGCCTGGGACAGGGGGATAGGGACACCATATATTTT
.	.	TRBJ2-5	TRBV6-9	CASRRAQYF	TGTGCCAGCCGGAGAGCCCAGTACTTC
.	TRBD2	TRBJ2-7	TRBV11-2	CASSFRAGSYEQYF	TGTGCCAGCAGCTTTCGAGCGGGGTCCTACGAGCAGTACTTC
once	.	TRBJ2-7	TRBV4-1	CASSQMEEGYEQYF	TGCGCCAGCAGCCAGATGGAGGAAGGGTACGAGCAGTACTTC
.	.	TRBJ1-1	TRBV14	CASSHALREGMNTEAFF	TGTGCCAGCAGCCACGCCCTTAGGGAGGGCATGAACACTGAAGCTTTCTTT
.	.	TRBJ1-1	TRBV7-2	CASSLRGANTEAFF	TGTGCCAGCAGCTTACGGGGGGCGAACACTGAAGCTTTCTTT
.	TRBD2	TRBJ2-7	TRBV6-5	CASKPAGGLKQYF	TGTGCCAGCAAGCCAGCGGGGGGCCTCAAGCAGTACTTC
.	TRBD1	TRBJ1-5	TRBV7-2	CASSLEGQGVLPQHF	TGTGCCAGCAGCTTAGAAGGACAGGGGGTTTTGCCCCAGCATTTT
.	TRBD1	TRBJ2-5	TRBV5-1	CASRSYRGEGETQYF	TGCGCCAGCAGGTCCTACAGGGGGGAAGGGGAGACCCAGTACTTC
few	.	TRBJ2-2	TRBV5-1	CASSLARGTGELFF	TGCGCCAGCAGCTTGGCACGGGGGACCGGGGAGCTGTTTTTT